This entry features one T cell receptor beta chain sequence. Germline values: CDR1 LNHDA, CDR2 SQIVND (reference sequence). Deletions cut 2 bases from V and 8 bases from J, with 12 bases between. The CDR3 extends over 13 amino acids. Using immunoSEQ multiplex PCR, the repertoire was profiled, and TCRdb retains in-frame clones only, with some absent. Among approximately 100,000 clones listed, about 93% were seen once. This sample is drawn from a study of T cell responses to AZD1222 COVID-19 vaccine. This rearrangement joins TRBV19 to TRBJ1-1; TRBD1 might be the D (5 bases). The input for sequencing was peripheral blood, taken on day 0 of AZD1222 vaccination. The sequence was collected from an adult in good health. In DNA form, the CDR3 reads TGTGCCAGTAGTATATGGGGGGGAGGAGAAGCTTTCTTT. Translated: CASSIWGGGEAFF.